Listed below are T cell receptor beta chains from one sample, sequenced in a study of cytomegalovirus exposure and HLA in healthy donors. Measured with immunoSEQ multiplex PCR; TCRdb has only the in-frame clones, and not every one. The table lists 150,000 to 200,000 clones, 60% to 80% of them singletons. Sequencing was performed on PBMCs. The receptor source for this set is a man between 50 and 59 years old in good health and CMV-seropositive. Both conserved end residues are part of each CDR3. A D gene is named only where the DNA matches it firmly. Expanded clones get a size class; other rows say once, few or many, or leave the size out.

>TRBJ1-1|-|TRBV29-1|-
CSVVGGGQVTEAFF
TGCAGCGTTGTAGGGGGGGGGCAGGTCACTGAAGCTTTCTTT
>TRBJ1-5|-|TRBV19|-
CATKFGAGGQPQHF
TGTGCCACCAAATTTGGGGCGGGGGGTCAGCCCCAGCATTTT
>TRBJ2-7|TRBD1|TRBV19|-
CASSMGTGGTYEQYF
TGTGCCAGTAGTATGGGGACAGGGGGCACCTACGAGCAGTACTTC
>TRBJ1-3|TRBD1|TRBV5-1|-
CASREGAYGNTIYF
TGCGCCAGCAGAGAGGGGGCGTACGGAAACACCATATATTTT
>TRBJ1-1|-|TRBV5-5|-
CASMSQGTAEAFF
TGTGCCAGCATGTCGCAGGGGACGGCTGAAGCTTTCTTT
>TRBJ2-5|-|TRBV11-2|-
CASSSVTGKETQYF
TGTGCCAGCAGCTCAGTGACAGGAAAAGAGACCCAGTACTTC
>TRBJ1-5|-|TRBV4-3|-
CASSLQRSNSNQPQHF
TGCGCCAGCAGCCTTCAAAGATCCAACTCCAATCAGCCCCAGCATTTT
>TRBJ1-3|-|TRBV19|-
CASSNSPITIYF
TGTGCCAGTAGTAACTCACCCATCACGATATATTTT
>TRBJ2-7|TRBD1|TRBV4-1|few
CASSQGGTRDSSYEQYF
TGCGCCAGCAGCCAAGGGGGTACTAGGGACAGTTCCTACGAGCAGTACTTC
>TRBJ1-2|-|TRBV28|-
CASSRGGSSVYGYTF
TGTGCCAGCAGTAGGGGGGGCAGTTCTGTTTATGGCTACACCTTC
>TRBJ2-5|TRBD1|TRBV6-5|few
CASSYSTGQGSETQYF
TGTGCCAGCAGTTACTCCACGGGACAGGGATCCGAGACCCAGTACTTC
>TRBJ1-3|-|TRBV4-3|few
CASSEFLGRGNSGNTIYF
TGCGCCAGCAGCGAATTTCTAGGCAGGGGAAACTCTGGAAACACCATATATTTT
>TRBJ2-2|-|TRBV5-1|-
CASSLARPITGELFF
TGCGCCAGCAGCTTGGCCAGGCCGATCACCGGGGAGCTGTTTTTT
>TRBJ2-7|-|TRBV5-1|-
CASSLTSLGVSYEQYF
TGCGCCAGCAGCTTAACATCTTTAGGGGTCTCCTACGAGCAGTACTTC
>TRBJ2-5|TRBD1|TRBV5-1|-
CASSTGQGNMGETQYF
TGCGCCAGCAGCACGGGACAGGGCAATATGGGAGAGACCCAGTACTTC
>TRBJ2-1|-|TRBV18|-
CASSPIGQHSYNEQFF
TGTGCCAGCTCACCTATAGGACAACACTCATACAATGAGCAGTTCTTC
>TRBJ1-2|-|TRBV19|few
CARRPGRRTNYGYTF
TGTGCCAGAAGGCCGGGTCGTAGGACTAACTATGGCTACACCTTC
>TRBJ1-2|TRBD1|TRBV7-3|-
CASSPHRGNYGYTF
TGTGCCAGCAGCCCACACAGGGGGAACTATGGCTACACCTTC
>TRBJ1-3|-|TRBV4-2|-
CASSQNGELSGNTIYF
TGTGCCAGCAGCCAAAACGGGGAACTCTCTGGAAACACCATATATTTT
>TRBJ2-5|TRBD1|TRBV4-1|once
CASSHPGQAQETQYF
TGCGCCAGCAGCCACCCTGGACAGGCCCAAGAGACCCAGTACTTC
>TRBJ1-2|-|TRBV5-1|-
CASSPMVREDGYTF
TGCGCCAGCAGCCCGATGGTGAGGGAGGATGGCTACACCTTC
>TRBJ1-4|TRBD1|TRBV27|few
CASTTRTGGDEKLFF
TGTGCCAGCACCACCCGGACAGGGGGGGATGAAAAACTGTTTTTT
>TRBJ1-4|-|TRBV10-3|once
CAIRAGELDEKLFF
TGTGCCATCAGGGCCGGGGAGCTTGATGAAAAACTGTTTTTT
>TRBJ2-4|TRBD1|TRBV7-9|-
CASSFHGTALAKNIQYF
TGTGCCAGCAGCTTTCACGGGACAGCCCTAGCCAAAAACATTCAGTACTTC
>TRBJ1-4|TRBD1|TRBV7-2|-
CASSWGGTGGEKLFF
TGTGCCAGCAGTTGGGGGGGGACAGGGGGCGAAAAACTGTTTTTT
>TRBJ2-1|-|TRBV15|-
CATSRARVGWGEQFF
TGTGCCACCAGCAGGGCCAGGGTTGGCTGGGGTGAGCAGTTCTTC
>TRBJ1-6|-|TRBV6-5|-
CASSYSAVINSPLHF
TGTGCCAGCAGTTACTCGGCTGTAATTAATTCACCCCTCCACTTT
>TRBJ1-5|-|TRBV28|-
CASSSALILGRPQHF
TGTGCCAGCAGTTCGGCGCTCATACTAGGTCGTCCCCAGCATTTT
>TRBJ1-2|-|TRBV5-1|few
CASSLGGQNFYGYTF
TGCGCCAGCAGCTTGGGAGGACAGAATTTCTATGGCTACACCTTC
>TRBJ1-6|TRBD1|TRBV13|once
CASSSGQAAYNSPLHF
TGTGCCAGCAGCTCGGGACAGGCCGCCTATAATTCACCCCTCCACTTT
>TRBJ2-1|TRBD2|TRBV5-1|-
CASSLEWAGGLDEQFF
TGCGCCAGCAGCTTGGAATGGGCGGGGGGGCTCGATGAGCAGTTCTTC
>TRBJ1-2|TRBD1|TRBV5-4|once
CASSVGQGVPLIYGYTF
TGTGCCAGCAGCGTAGGACAGGGAGTTCCCCTCATCTATGGCTACACCTTC
>TRBJ2-6|-|TRBV2|-
CASSDRWSGANVLTF
TGTGCCAGCAGTGACAGGTGGTCCGGGGCCAACGTCCTGACTTTC
>TRBJ2-1|TRBD2|TRBV5-1|-
CASRTSWRGGRYNEQFF
TGCGCCAGCAGAACAAGTTGGCGGGGGGGTCGATACAATGAGCAGTTCTTC
>TRBJ2-2|-|TRBV6-6|-
CATLSPGETNTGELFF
TGTGCCACCCTTAGCCCGGGGGAGACGAACACCGGGGAGCTGTTTTTT
>TRBJ2-1|-|TRBV7-2|-
CASAGQYYNEQFF
TGTGCCAGCGCGGGACAGTACTACAATGAGCAGTTCTTC
>TRBJ1-1|TRBD1|TRBV19|once
CASSIFPNRGNTEAFF
TGTGCCAGTAGTATATTCCCTAACAGGGGAAACACTGAAGCTTTCTTT
>TRBJ2-5|TRBD2|TRBV18|few
CASSPSGGHQETQYF
TGTGCCAGCTCACCAAGCGGGGGGCATCAAGAGACCCAGTACTTC
>TRBJ2-1|-|TRBV2|-
CASSEHNWSEQFF
TGTGCCAGCAGCGAACACAACTGGAGTGAGCAGTTCTTC
>TRBJ2-4|-|TRBV19|few
CASSIIALAKNIQYF
TGTGCCAGTAGTATAATCGCACTAGCCAAAAACATTCAGTACTTC
>TRBJ2-7|TRBD1|TRBV11-2|-
CASRSPGQSLDEQYF
TGTGCCAGCAGGTCGCCGGGACAGAGTTTAGACGAGCAGTACTTC
>TRBJ2-7|-|TRBV2|-
CASLGGLSYEQYF
TGTGCCAGCTTAGGAGGTCTTAGCTACGAGCAGTACTTC
>TRBJ1-3|-|TRBV7-9|-
CASSFTGPRNTIYF
TGTGCCAGCAGCTTCACAGGGCCTCGAAACACCATATATTTT
>TRBJ1-5|-|TRBV19|once
CASSIRREYQPQHF
TGTGCCAGTAGTATACGGAGGGAATATCAGCCCCAGCATTTT
>TRBJ2-2|TRBD2|TRBV7-2|-
CASSSGTSGGARAGELFF
TGTGCCAGCAGCTCCGGGACTAGCGGGGGGGCCCGGGCCGGGGAGCTGTTTTTT
>TRBJ2-3|TRBD2|TRBV5-1|-
CASSLNGGGTDTQYF
TGCGCCAGCAGCTTGAACGGGGGGGGCACAGATACGCAGTATTTT
>TRBJ2-7|TRBD1|TRBV6-5|once
CASSAGQGISYEQYF
TGTGCCAGCAGTGCGGGACAGGGAATCTCCTACGAGCAGTACTTC